A single sample gave rise to the 19 T cell receptor beta chains below, sequenced in a study of cytomegalovirus exposure and HLA in healthy donors. A multiplex PCR was run with 60 Vbeta primers and 13 Jbeta primers. Sequencing was performed with immunoSEQ multiplex PCR; in TCRdb, only in-frame clones are kept and a portion is missing. Counted here are 100,000 to 150,000 clones, 70% to 85% occurring once; the ten biggest clones make up 4.2%. Sample: PBMCs. Every receptor here comes from a male donor in good health and CMV-seropositive.

The chain links TRBV7-8 to TRBJ1-2; the D gene is possibly TRBD1 (5 bases). Trimming removed 4 bases from V and 6 bases from J, with 12 bases in between. This CDR3 region has 13 residues. Germline V lookup: CDR1 SGHVS, CDR2 FQNEAQ. The CDR3 DNA reads as TGTGCCAGCAGCTCCCGACAGCTAGATGGCTACACCTTC. It codes for CASSSRQLDGYTF. Full variable domain (remainder filled in from reference TRBV7-8 and TRBJ1-2): GAGVSQSPRYKVAKRGQDVALRCDPISGHVSLFWYQQALGQGPEFLTYFQNEAQLDKSGLPSDRFFAERPEGSVSTLKIQRTQQEDSAVYLCASSSRQLDGYTFGSGTRLTVV.

V gene TRBV27 combines with J gene TRBJ1-2; 7 nucleotides align to TRBD1. CDR3 size: 16 residues. The J segment lost 3 bases and the V segment lost 4 bases, leaving 11 bases of the junction unmatched. Germline assignment: CDR1 MNHEY and CDR2 SMNVEV (reference sequence). The chain's CDR3 is CASSSPGAGGYYGYTF. In DNA, the CDR3 is TGTGCCAGCAGTTCCCCGGGGGCAGGGGGTTACTATGGCTACACCTTC.

The rearrangement joins TRBV2 to TRBJ2-5; maybe TRBD1 (6 bases). CDR1 and CDR2 (germline): SNHLY, FYNNEI. The V end was cut by 4 bases, the J end by 0 bases, with 15 bases between. The CDR3 contains 16 residues. CDR3 nucleotide sequence: TGTGCCAGCAGTGTGGGTGCTGACAGGTACCAAGAGACCCAGTACTTC. Protein sequence: CASSVGADRYQETQYF.

The chain links TRBV4-1 to TRBJ1-3; D is undetermined. V was trimmed by 1 base and J by 4 bases, leaving 11 bases between them. The length of the CDR3 is 15 residues. Germline CDR1 MGHRA, CDR2 YSYEKL. The CDR3, as DNA: TGCGCCAGCAGCCAAGGACGAAGGGAGGGAAACACCATATATTTT. As protein: CASSQGRREGNTIYF.

J is TRBJ2-7 and V is TRBV30; D perhaps matches TRBD1 (5 bases). This CDR3 region has 16 residues. V was pared by 1 base and J by 3 bases, with 19 bases between. CDR1 GTSNPN and CDR2 SVGIG come from the germline V gene (reference sequence). Here the CDR3 DNA reads TGTGCCTGGAGTGATCGACAGAGAATACTTCTCTACGAGCAGTACTTC. Its protein product is CAWSDRQRILLYEQYF.

The genes are TRBV5-1 and TRBJ2-2; possibly TRBD2 for D (5 bases). CDR1 and CDR2 from the germline V gene are SGHRS and YFSETQ. V lost 1 base to trimming and J lost 4 bases, with 5 bases between them. The CDR3 consists of 13 residues. CDR3 bases: TGCGCCAGCAGCTTGAGCGGCACCGGGGAGCTGTTTTTT. This encodes CASSLSGTGELFF.

The chain carries TRBV19 and TRBJ2-5; 7 bases agree with TRBD1. In germline, CDR1 is LNHDA, CDR2 SQIVND (reference sequence). The length of the CDR3 is 17 residues. The V segment lost 5 bases and the J segment 2 bases; nucleotides outside the gene matches: 14. The CDR3 nucleotides read TGTGCCAGTAGTTCTCTGACCGGGACAGACTTTCAAGAGACCCAGTACTTC. Its protein is CASSSLTGTDFQETQYF.

The J gene is TRBJ2-7, the V gene TRBV5-1; D gene uncertain. Germline CDR1 and CDR2: SGHRS and YFSETQ. The V and J ends lost 2 bases and 4 bases respectively, with 7 bases between them. The CDR3 loop spans 12 amino acids. The CDR3 DNA follows: TGCGCCAGCAGCTTACCCACTTACGAGCAGTACTTC. Protein: CASSLPTYEQYF.

The chain uses TRBV18 and TRBJ1-4; 8 positions agree with TRBD1. CDR3 length equals 15 residues. Germline V gene sequence: CDR1 KGHSH, CDR2 LQKENI. Trimming took 3 bases from V and 4 from J; bases not matched to a gene: 4. CDR3 protein: CASSPTGGGNEKLFF. The CDR3 region has the DNA TGTGCCAGCTCACCTACAGGGGGAGGTAATGAAAAACTGTTTTTT.

The chain uses TRBV19 and TRBJ2-5, with D tentatively TRBD1 (6 bases). The V and J ends lost 5 bases and 1 base respectively, with 14 bases between them. Germline V lookup: CDR1 LNHDA, CDR2 SQIVND (reference sequence). The CDR3 is made up of 15 amino acids. Written as DNA, the CDR3 is TGTGCCAGTAGTTCACGCAGGGGCCTCCAAGAGACCCAGTACTTC. Protein product: CASSSRRGLQETQYF.

The chain joins TRBV6-5 to TRBJ1-5, with D tentatively TRBD1 (6 bases). The germline V and J ends were trimmed by 6 bases and 0 bases, with 12 bases remaining between them. There are 15 residues in the CDR3. Germline CDR1 and CDR2: MNHEY and SVGAGI. The CDR3 reads CASRSDRNSNQPQHF. The CDR3 DNA is TGTGCCAGCAGATCGGACAGAAATAGCAATCAGCCCCAGCATTTT.

The J gene is TRBJ2-7, the V gene TRBV6-1; D possibly corresponds to TRBD2 (5 bases). V lost 6 bases and J 4 bases, leaving 16 bases between the germline ends. The CDR3 is made up of 14 amino acids. Germline CDR1 MNHNS, CDR2 SASEGT. The CDR3 is CASRTPSGLYEQYF. DNA for the CDR3: TGTGCCAGCAGAACACCCAGCGGCTTATACGAGCAGTACTTC.

This chain connects TRBV6-5 to TRBJ2-2; 9 bases agree with TRBD1. The junction had 3 bases not matched to a gene; V was cut back by 0 bases and J by 4 bases. Looked up from germline, CDR1 is MNHEY and CDR2 is SVGAGI. The CDR3 runs to 16 residues. The CDR3: CASSYSMTGGTGELFF. For the CDR3, the DNA is TGTGCCAGCAGTTACTCGATGACAGGGGGCACCGGGGAGCTGTTTTTT.

This clone was counted only a few times. CDR3 nucleotide sequence: TGTGCCAGCAGCTTGGGGAGAAGGGCTTTCTTT. It translates to CASSLGRRAFF. The rearrangement joins TRBV5-4 to TRBJ1-1, with D unclear. CDR3 length: 11 amino acids. Germline V gene lookup returns CDR1 SGHNT and CDR2 YYREEE (reference sequence). Trimming pared 0 bases from V and 11 bases from J, leaving 8 bases between.

The chain uses TRBV30 and TRBJ1-2, with D possibly being TRBD1 (6 bases). CDR1 and CDR2 from the germline V gene are GTSNPN and SVGIG (reference sequence). Trimming cost V 1 base and J 3 bases, with 9 bases left between them. The CDR3 is 13 amino acids. The CDR3 loop reads CAWSANRDYGYTF. The CDR3 bases are TGTGCCTGGAGTGCAAACAGGGACTATGGCTACACCTTC.

This clone was recorded only once. The chain combines TRBV4-1 with TRBJ2-7, with D possibly being TRBD2 (5 bases). The CDR3 covers 13 residues. CDR1 MGHRA and CDR2 YSYEKL come from the germline V gene. V was shortened by 1 base and J by 3 bases, with 7 bases between the two germline ends. The chain's CDR3 is CASSQVGLYEQYF. In DNA, the CDR3 is TGCGCCAGCAGCCAAGTAGGACTCTACGAGCAGTACTTC.

This sequence joins TRBV9 and TRBJ2-2, with a weak D call TRBD2 (5 bases). Germline V gives CDR1 SGDLS, CDR2 YYNGEE. The CDR3 is 16 residues long. V was pared by 0 bases and J by 3 bases, with 12 bases between. In DNA form, the CDR3 reads TGTGCCAGCAGCGTAGTAAATAGCGTAGACACCGGGGAGCTGTTTTTT. It translates to CASSVVNSVDTGELFF.

This clone was counted a single time. The chain links TRBV6-1 to TRBJ2-3; no clear D gene. With 3 bases removed from V and 2 bases from J, the gap between germline ends came to 12 bases. Germline values: CDR1 MNHNS, CDR2 SASEGT. The CDR3 runs to 15 residues. Written as DNA, the CDR3 is TGTGCCAGCAGTGATGGTGGGCTCGACACAGATACGCAGTATTTT. This sequence encodes CASSDGGLDTDTQYF.

The chain links TRBV5-1 to TRBJ1-4, with 11 positions matching TRBD1. Losses at the gene ends were 4 bases for V and 6 bases for J; bases not matched to a gene: 5. Germline assignment: CDR1 SGHRS and CDR2 YFSETQ. This CDR3 spans 15 amino acids. CDR3 amino acids: CASSRPGQGDEKLFF. The CDR3 bases are TGCGCCAGCAGCAGGCCGGGACAGGGGGATGAAAAACTGTTTTTT.